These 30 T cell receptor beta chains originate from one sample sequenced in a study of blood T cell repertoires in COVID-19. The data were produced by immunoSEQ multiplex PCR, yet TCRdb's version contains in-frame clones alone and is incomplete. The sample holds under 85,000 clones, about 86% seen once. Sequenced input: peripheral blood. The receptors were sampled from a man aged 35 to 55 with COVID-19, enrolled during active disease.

DNA of the CDR3: TGTGCCTGGAGTGTTCTGCCGTGGGCTGAAAAACTGTTTTTT. This codes for CAWSVLPWAEKLFF. V gene TRBV30 combines with J gene TRBJ1-4, with D hard to call. Germline V lookup: CDR1 GTSNPN, CDR2 SVGIG (reference sequence). This CDR3 is 14 amino acids long. V shed 0 bases and J shed 7 bases, with 12 bases lying between them. The variable domain in full, with the rest retrieved from reference TRBV30 and TRBJ1-4, is SQTIHQWPATLVQPVGSPLSLECTVEGTSNPNLYWYRQAAGRGLQLLFYSVGIGQISSEVPQNLSASRPQDRQFILSSKKLLLSDSGFYLCAWSVLPWAEKLFFGSGTQLSVL.

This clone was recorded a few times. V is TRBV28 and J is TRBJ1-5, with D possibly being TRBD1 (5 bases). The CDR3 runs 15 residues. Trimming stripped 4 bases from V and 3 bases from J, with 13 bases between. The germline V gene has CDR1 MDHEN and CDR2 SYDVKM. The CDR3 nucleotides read TGTGCCAGCAGTTCCCCTAACAGGTTCAATCAGCCCCAGCATTTT. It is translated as CASSSPNRFNQPQHF.

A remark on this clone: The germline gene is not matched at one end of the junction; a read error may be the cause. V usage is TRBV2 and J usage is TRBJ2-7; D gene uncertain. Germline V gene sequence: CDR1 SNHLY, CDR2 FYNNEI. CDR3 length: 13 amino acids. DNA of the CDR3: TGTGCCAGCCGTGACGAACACTCCTACGAGCAGTACTTC. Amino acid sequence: CASRDEHSYEQYF. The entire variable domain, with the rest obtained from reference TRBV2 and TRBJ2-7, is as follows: EPEVTQTPSHQVTQMGQEVILRCVPISNHLYFYWYRQILGQKVEFLVSFYNNEISEKSEIFDDQFSVERPDGSNFTLKIRSTKLEDSAMYFCASRDEHSYEQYFGPGTRLTVT.

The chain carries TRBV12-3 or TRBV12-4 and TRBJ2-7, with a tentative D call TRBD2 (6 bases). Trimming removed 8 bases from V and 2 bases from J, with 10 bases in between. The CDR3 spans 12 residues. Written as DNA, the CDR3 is TGTGCCAGCCGCGCGGGGACCTACGAGCAGTACTTC. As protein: CASRAGTYEQYF.

CDR3 in DNA: TGTGCCAGCAGTCCTCAGCGGCGCACAGATACGCAGTATTTT. Its protein is CASSPQRRTDTQYF. V usage is TRBV7-2 and J usage is TRBJ2-3, with D maybe TRBD2 (5 bases). This CDR3 is 14 amino acids long. Trimming stripped 6 bases from V and 1 base from J, with 11 bases between. Germline values: CDR1 SGHTA, CDR2 FQGNSA.

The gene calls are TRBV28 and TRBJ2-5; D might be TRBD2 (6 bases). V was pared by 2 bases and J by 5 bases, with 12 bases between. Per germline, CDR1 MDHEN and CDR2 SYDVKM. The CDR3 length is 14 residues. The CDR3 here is CASSLGGSEETQYF. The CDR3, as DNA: TGTGCCAGCAGTTTAGGAGGGTCGGAGGAGACCCAGTACTTC.

CDR3 coding DNA: TGTGCCAGCAGCTTGCCCGGGAACACTGAAGCTTTCTTT. This encodes CASSLPGNTEAFF. V usage is TRBV7-7 and J usage is TRBJ1-1, with D unresolved. The CDR3 runs to 13 residues. V dropped 3 bases and J dropped 1 base, with 6 bases sitting between them. In germline, CDR1 is SSHAT, CDR2 FNYEAQ (reference sequence).

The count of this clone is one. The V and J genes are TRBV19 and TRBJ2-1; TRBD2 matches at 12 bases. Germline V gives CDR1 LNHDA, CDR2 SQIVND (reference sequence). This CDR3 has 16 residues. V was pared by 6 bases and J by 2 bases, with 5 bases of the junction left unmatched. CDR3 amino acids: CASSRTSGGPYNEQFF. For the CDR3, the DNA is TGTGCCAGTAGCCGAACTAGCGGGGGGCCCTACAATGAGCAGTTCTTC.

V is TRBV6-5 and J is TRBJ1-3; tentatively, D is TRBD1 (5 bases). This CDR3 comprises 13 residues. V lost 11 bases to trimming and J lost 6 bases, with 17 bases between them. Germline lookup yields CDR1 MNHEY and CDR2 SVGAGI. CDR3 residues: CAASDITANTIYF. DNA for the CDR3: TGTGCCGCCTCGGACATCACGGCAAACACCATATATTTT.

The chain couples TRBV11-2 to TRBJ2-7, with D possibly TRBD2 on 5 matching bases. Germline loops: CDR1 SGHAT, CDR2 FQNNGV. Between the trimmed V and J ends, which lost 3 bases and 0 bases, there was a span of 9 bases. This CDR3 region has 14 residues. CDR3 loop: CASSFGESSYEQYF. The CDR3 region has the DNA TGTGCCAGCAGCTTTGGGGAGAGCTCCTACGAGCAGTACTTC.

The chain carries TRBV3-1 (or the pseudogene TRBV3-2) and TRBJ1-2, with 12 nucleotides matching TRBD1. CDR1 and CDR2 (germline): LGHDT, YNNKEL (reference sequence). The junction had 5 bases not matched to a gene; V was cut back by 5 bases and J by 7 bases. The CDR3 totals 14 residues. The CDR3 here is CASSTGDRGLGYTF. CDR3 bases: TGTGCCAGCAGCACCGGGGACAGGGGGCTTGGCTACACCTTC.

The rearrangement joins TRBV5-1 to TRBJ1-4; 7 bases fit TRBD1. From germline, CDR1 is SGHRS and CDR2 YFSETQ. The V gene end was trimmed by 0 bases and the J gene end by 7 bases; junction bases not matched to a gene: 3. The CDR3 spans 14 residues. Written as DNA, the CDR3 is TGCGCCAGCAGCTTGGGCAGGGGGTTTGAAAAACTGTTTTTT. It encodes CASSLGRGFEKLFF.

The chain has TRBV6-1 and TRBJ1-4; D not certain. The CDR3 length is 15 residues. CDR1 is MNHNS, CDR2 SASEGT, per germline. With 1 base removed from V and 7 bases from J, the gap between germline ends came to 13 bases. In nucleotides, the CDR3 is TGTGCCAGCAGTGAAGACGGCAGGATGGGTGAAAAACTGTTTTTT. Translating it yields CASSEDGRMGEKLFF.

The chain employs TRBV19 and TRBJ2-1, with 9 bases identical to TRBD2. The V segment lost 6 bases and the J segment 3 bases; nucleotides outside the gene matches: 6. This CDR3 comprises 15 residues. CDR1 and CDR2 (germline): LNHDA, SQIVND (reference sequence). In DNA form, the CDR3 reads TGTGCCAGTAGACCATCTAGCGGGGTCTACAATGAGCAGTTCTTC. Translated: CASRPSSGVYNEQFF.

The CDR3 loop is CASNLGTSGEETQYF. CDR3 bases: TGTGCCAGCAACCTGGGAACTAGCGGCGAAGAGACCCAGTACTTC. The rearrangement joins TRBV6-5 to TRBJ2-5; 8 bases line up with TRBD2. V trimming: 7 bases; J trimming: 3 bases; junction bases outside the gene matches: 10. The CDR3 consists of 15 residues. From germline, CDR1 is MNHEY and CDR2 SVGAGI.

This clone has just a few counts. The DNA for the CDR3 is TGCGCCAGCAGCTTGACGGCAGGGGGGTACAATGAGCAGTTCTTC. This encodes CASSLTAGGYNEQFF. J is TRBJ2-1 and V is TRBV5-1, with TRBD1 as a possible D gene (7 bases). The V end was cut by 1 base, the J end by 4 bases, with 12 bases between. CDR1 is SGHRS, CDR2 YFSETQ, per germline. CDR3 size: 15 residues.

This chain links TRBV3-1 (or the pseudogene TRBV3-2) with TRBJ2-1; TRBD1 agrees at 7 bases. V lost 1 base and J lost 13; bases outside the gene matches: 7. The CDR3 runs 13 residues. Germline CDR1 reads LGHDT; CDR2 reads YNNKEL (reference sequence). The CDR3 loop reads CASSQVSRQGQFF. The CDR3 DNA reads TGTGCCAGCAGCCAAGTGAGTAGACAGGGACAGTTCTTC.

In DNA, the CDR3 is TGTGCCTGGAGTGTAGGAGGAAAGAATTCACCCCTCCACTTT. This translates into CAWSVGGKNSPLHF. This chain joins TRBV30 and TRBJ1-6, with D hard to call. The CDR3 loop spans 14 amino acids. V shed 0 bases and J shed 7 bases, with 10 bases lying between them. Germline assignment: CDR1 GTSNPN and CDR2 SVGIG (reference sequence).

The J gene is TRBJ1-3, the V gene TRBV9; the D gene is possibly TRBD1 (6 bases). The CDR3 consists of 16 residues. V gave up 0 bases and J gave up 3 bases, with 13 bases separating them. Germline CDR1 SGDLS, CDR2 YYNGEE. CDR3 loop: CASSVGDRSRGNTIYF. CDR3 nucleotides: TGTGCCAGCAGCGTAGGAGACAGGAGCCGTGGAAACACCATATATTTT.

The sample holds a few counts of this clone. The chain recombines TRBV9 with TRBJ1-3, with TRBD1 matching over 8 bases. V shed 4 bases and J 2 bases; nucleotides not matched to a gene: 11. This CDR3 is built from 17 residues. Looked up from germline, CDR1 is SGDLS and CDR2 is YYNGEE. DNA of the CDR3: TGTGCCAGCAGCAAATCTGGCCAGGGGGCGCCTGGAAACACCATATATTTT. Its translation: CASSKSGQGAPGNTIYF.

As DNA, the CDR3 is TGTGCCAGCTCACCAGGGGAGGGGAGAGCTGGCTACACCTTC. Its protein is CASSPGEGRAGYTF. V is TRBV18 and J is TRBJ1-2, with TRBD1 as a possible D gene (5 bases). CDR1 is KGHSH, CDR2 LQKENI, per germline. The germline V and J ends were trimmed by 2 bases and 7 bases, with 14 bases remaining between them. This CDR3 spans 14 amino acids.

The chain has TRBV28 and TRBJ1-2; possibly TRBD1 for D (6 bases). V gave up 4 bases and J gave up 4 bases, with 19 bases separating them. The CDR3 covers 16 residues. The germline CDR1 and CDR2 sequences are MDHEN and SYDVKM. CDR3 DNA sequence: TGTGCCAGCAGTTCCGCCGGCAGGGGTGGGGTCTATGGCTACACCTTC. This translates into CASSSAGRGGVYGYTF.

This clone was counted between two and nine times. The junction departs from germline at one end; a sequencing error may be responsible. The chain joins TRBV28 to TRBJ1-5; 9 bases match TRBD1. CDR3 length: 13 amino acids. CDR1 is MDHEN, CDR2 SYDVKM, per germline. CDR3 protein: CASIGTGYQPQHF. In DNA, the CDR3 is TGTGCAAGCATAGGGACAGGGTATCAGCCCCAGCATTTT.

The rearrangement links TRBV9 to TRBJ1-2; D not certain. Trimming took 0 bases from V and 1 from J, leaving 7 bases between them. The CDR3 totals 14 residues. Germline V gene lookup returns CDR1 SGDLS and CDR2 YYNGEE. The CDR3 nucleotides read TGTGCCAGCAGCGTAGCCAGGTTTAACTATGGCTACACCTTC. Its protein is CASSVARFNYGYTF. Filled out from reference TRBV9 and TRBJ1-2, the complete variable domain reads DSGVTQTPKHLITATGQRVTLRCSPRSGDLSVYWYQQSLDQGLQFLIQYYNGEERAKGNILERFSAQQFPDLHSELNLSSLELGDSALYFCASSVARFNYGYTFGSGTRLTVV.

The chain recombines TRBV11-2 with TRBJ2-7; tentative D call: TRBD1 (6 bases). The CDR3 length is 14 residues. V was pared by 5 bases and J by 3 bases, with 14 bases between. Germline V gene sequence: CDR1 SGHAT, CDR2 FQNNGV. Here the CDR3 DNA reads TGTGCCAGCAGCCCCCAGGGGCTCGGCTACGAGCAGTACTTC. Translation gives CASSPQGLGYEQYF. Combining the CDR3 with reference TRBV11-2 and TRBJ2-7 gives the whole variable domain EAGVAQSPRYKIIEKRQSVAFWCNPISGHATLYWYQQILGQGPKLLIQFQNNGVVDDSQLPKDRFSAERLKGVDSTLKIQPAKLEDSAVYLCASSPQGLGYEQYFGPGTRLTVT.

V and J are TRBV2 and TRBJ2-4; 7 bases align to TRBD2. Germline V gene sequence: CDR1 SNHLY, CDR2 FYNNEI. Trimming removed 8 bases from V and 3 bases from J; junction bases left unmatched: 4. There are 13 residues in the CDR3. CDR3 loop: CASRSGGKNIQYF. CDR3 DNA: TGTGCCAGCCGCTCGGGGGGCAAAAACATTCAGTACTTC.

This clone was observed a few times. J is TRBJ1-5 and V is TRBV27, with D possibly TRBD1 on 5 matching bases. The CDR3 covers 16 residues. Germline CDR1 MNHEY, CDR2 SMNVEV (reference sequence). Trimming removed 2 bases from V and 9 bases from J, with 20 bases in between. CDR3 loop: CASSLRPGEGPWPQHF. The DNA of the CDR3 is TGTGCCAGCAGTTTACGTCCGGGGGAGGGTCCGTGGCCCCAGCATTTT.

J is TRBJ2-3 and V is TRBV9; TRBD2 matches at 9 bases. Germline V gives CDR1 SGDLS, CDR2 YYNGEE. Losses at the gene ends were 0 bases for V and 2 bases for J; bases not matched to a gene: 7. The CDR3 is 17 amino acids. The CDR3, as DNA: TGTGCCAGCAGCGTAGTAGGTAGCGGGGGACCCACAGATACGCAGTATTTT. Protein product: CASSVVGSGGPTDTQYF. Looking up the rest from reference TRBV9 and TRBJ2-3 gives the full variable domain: DSGVTQTPKHLITATGQRVTLRCSPRSGDLSVYWYQQSLDQGLQFLIQYYNGEERAKGNILERFSAQQFPDLHSELNLSSLELGDSALYFCASSVVGSGGPTDTQYFGPGTRLTVL.

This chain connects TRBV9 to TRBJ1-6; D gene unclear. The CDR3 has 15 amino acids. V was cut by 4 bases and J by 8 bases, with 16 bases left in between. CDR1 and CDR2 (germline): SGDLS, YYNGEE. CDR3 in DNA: TGTGCCAGCAGCCCCCGGGCCCCGAGGGATTCACCCCTCCACTTT. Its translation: CASSPRAPRDSPLHF. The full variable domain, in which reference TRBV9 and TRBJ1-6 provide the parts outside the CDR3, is DSGVTQTPKHLITATGQRVTLRCSPRSGDLSVYWYQQSLDQGLQFLIQYYNGEERAKGNILERFSAQQFPDLHSELNLSSLELGDSALYFCASSPRAPRDSPLHFGNGTRLTVT.

The CDR3 loop is CASSASGLAGGPETQYF. As DNA, the CDR3 is TGTGCCAGCAGTGCCTCTGGACTAGCGGGGGGCCCGGAGACCCAGTACTTC. This chain joins TRBV6-1 and TRBJ2-5, with TRBD2 identical over 14 bases. Germline V gene data show CDR1 as MNHNS and CDR2 as SASEGT. J gave up 5 bases and V 4 bases, and 9 bases lay outside the gene matches. The CDR3 length is 17 residues.